This T cell receptor beta chain was retrieved from a study of blood T cells in healthy people across ages. A second PCR of roughly 7 to 11 cycles used a sample-barcoded 5' primer and a J-beta primer mix. A template-switch adaptor that had 12 random nucleotides put a tag on each cDNA molecule. Via MiXCR, TCRdb re-called the 5' RACE reads, giving one row per CDR3 protein. The sample consists of 650,000 to 1,000,000 distinct CDR3 sequences, about 47% of them appearing once. Isolation yielded PBMCs, at least 7 million per sample, in every case. Total RNA extraction produced at least 5.5 micrograms (per sample) for the study. The V end lost 9 bases, the J end lost 1 base, and 12 bases lay between the germline ends. The CDR3 is 13 amino acids.

The TCR sequence derives from an elderly man in good health. V usage is TRBV12-3 or TRBV12-4 and J usage is TRBJ1-1; D might be TRBD1 (5 bases). Sequenced material: blood. CDR3 in amino acids: CASAQGKNTEAFF. DNA of the CDR3: TGTGCCAGTGCGCAGGGCAAGAACACTGAAGCTTTCTTT.